This T cell receptor (beta chain) was obtained from a study of blood T cell repertoires in COVID-19. Study context: In each case, the material was cDNA or gDNA derived from T cells, B-cell-depleted T cells, or PBMCs.

TCRdb keeps only in-frame clones here, not all; method: immunoSEQ multiplex PCR. The data contain about 290,000 clones, roughly 90% of them singletons. The TCR comes from a woman aged 25 to 39 with COVID-19, enrolled during active disease. Material for sequencing was peripheral blood.

The CDR3 sequence: CASSQALTSTSYEQYF. The CDR3 nucleotides are TGCGCCAGCAGCCAAGCCCTAACTAGCACCTCCTACGAGCAGTACTTC. The chain links TRBV4-1 to TRBJ2-7; D possibly corresponds to TRBD2 (6 bases). V lost 1 base and J 0 bases, leaving 13 bases between the germline ends. The germline CDR1 and CDR2 sequences are MGHRA and YSYEKL. CDR3 length equals 16 residues.